This TCR beta chain was recovered during a study of T cells in localized non-small cell lung cancer. Study-level findings and limits: Median approximately 50 top-100 tumor clones were shared with paired adjacent lung. Longer overall survival was associated with a higher density of T cells in the blood. Sequence data derive from only one tumor region, so heterogeneity remains possible.

Remarks on this clone: Its target is not known.

Assay used: immunoSEQ multiplex PCR; TCRdb lists only in-frame clones, some missing. The profile shows roughly 17,000 clones, around 83% of them singletons. This CDR3 has 14 residues. V was shortened by 4 bases and J by 0 bases, with 10 bases between the two germline ends. Germline V gives CDR1 SGHTA, CDR2 FQGNSA. The genes are TRBV7-2 and TRBJ2-7; weak D call: TRBD2 (6 bases). The sequence was collected from a female donor aged 60 or older with stage I lung adenocarcinoma. The sample here was peripheral blood, taken before any cancer treatment. The CDR3 nucleotides read TGTGCCAGCAGCTCGACTAGGAACTCCTACGAGCAGTACTTC. The encoded protein is CASSSTRNSYEQYF. The variable domain in full, completed from reference TRBV7-2 and TRBJ2-7, reads GAGVSQSPSNKVTEKGKDVELRCDPISGHTALYWYRQSLGQGLEFLIYFQGNSAPDKSGLPSDRFSAERTGGSVSTLTIQRTQQEDSAVYLCASSSTRNSYEQYFGPGTRLTVT.